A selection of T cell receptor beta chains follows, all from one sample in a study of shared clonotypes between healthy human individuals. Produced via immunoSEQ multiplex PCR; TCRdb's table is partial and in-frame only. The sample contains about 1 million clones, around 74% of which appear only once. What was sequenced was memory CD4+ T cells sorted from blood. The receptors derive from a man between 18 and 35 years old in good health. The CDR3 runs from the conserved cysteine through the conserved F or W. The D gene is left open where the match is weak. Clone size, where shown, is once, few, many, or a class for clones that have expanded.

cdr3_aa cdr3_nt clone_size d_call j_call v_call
CASSVGTSGLQETQYF TGTGCCAGCAGCGTCGGGACTAGCGGCCTACAAGAGACCCAGTACTTC - TRBD2 TRBJ2-5 TRBV7-9
CASSRAEGNGEQFF TGCGCCAGCAGCAGAGCAGAGGGGAACGGTGAGCAGTTCTTC - - TRBJ2-1 TRBV5-1
CASSLALLAVATDTQYF TGCGCCAGCAGCTTGGCTCTACTAGCGGTCGCAACAGATACGCAGTATTTT few TRBD2 TRBJ2-3 TRBV5-1
CSASPDNEQFF TGCAGTGCTAGCCCCGACAATGAGCAGTTCTTC - - TRBJ2-1 TRBV20-1
CASSLEGGHSYEQYF TGCGCCAGCAGCTTGGAGGGGGGTCACTCCTACGAGCAGTACTTC many - TRBJ2-7 TRBV5-1
CASSPSTDPYLREGYTF TGTGCCAGCAGTCCATCGACAGACCCGTATCTCCGCGAGGGCTACACCTTC - - TRBJ1-2 TRBV27
CSVEVRSGNTEAFF TGCAGCGTTGAAGTACGGTCCGGGAACACTGAAGCTTTCTTT once - TRBJ1-1 TRBV29-1
CASSPDRVPYEQYF TGTGCCAGCAGCCCGGACAGGGTCCCCTACGAGCAGTACTTC - TRBD1 TRBJ2-7 TRBV7-2
CSVLRQGRTQYF TGCAGCGTTCTTAGACAGGGACGGACCCAGTACTTC once TRBD1 TRBJ2-5 TRBV29-1
CASSYGAKTQYF TGTGCCAGCAGTTATGGGGCCAAGACCCAGTACTTC - - TRBJ2-5 TRBV6-5
CASSSGGISYEQYF TGTGCCAGCAGTAGCGGGGGGATCTCCTACGAGCAGTACTTC - TRBD2 TRBJ2-7 TRBV6-5
CASSIGQGVLYGYTF TGTGCCAGCAGCATTGGACAGGGGGTGCTCTATGGCTACACCTTC - TRBD1 TRBJ1-2 TRBV13
CASSGPRGLNEQFF TGTGCCAGCAGTGGGCCGCGGGGACTCAATGAGCAGTTCTTC - - TRBJ2-1 TRBV6-5
CASSYSASPANEQFF TGTGCCAGCAGTTACTCAGCTAGCCCGGCCAATGAGCAGTTCTTC - - TRBJ2-1 TRBV6-6
CASLWEKLFF TGTGCCAGCTTGTGGGAAAAACTGTTTTTT once - TRBJ1-4 TRBV7-3
CASSVDLRYEQFF TGTGCCAGTAGCGTCGACCTTCGGTATGAGCAGTTCTTC - - TRBJ2-1 TRBV19
CASRDPQGGPYEQYF TGTGCCAGCAGGGACCCCCAGGGGGGACCTTACGAGCAGTACTTC many - TRBJ2-7 TRBV2
CASSFDHGQKETQYF TGTGCCAGCAGCTTCGACCATGGACAGAAAGAGACCCAGTACTTC - - TRBJ2-5 TRBV5-4
CASSPTGGLDEKLFF TGTGCCAGCAGCCCTACAGGGGGCCTTGATGAAAAACTGTTTTTT - TRBD1 TRBJ1-4 TRBV11-2
CASRYSYEQYF TGTGCCAGCAGGTACTCCTACGAGCAGTACTTC - - TRBJ2-7 TRBV2
CASSVGGRSQSDTQYF TGTGCCAGCAGCGTAGGCGGGAGGTCACAGTCGGATACGCAGTATTTT - TRBD2 TRBJ2-3 TRBV9
CASSQGGNGNTEAFF TGCGCCAGCAGCCAAGGTGGGAACGGGAACACTGAAGCTTTCTTT - - TRBJ1-1 TRBV4-3
CASSFRGIGYTF TGTGCCAGCAGTTTCAGGGGTATTGGCTACACCTTC - - TRBJ1-2 TRBV28
CASSVGGSGGYEQFF TGTGCCAGCAGCGTAGGAGGGAGCGGGGGTTATGAGCAGTTCTTC once TRBD2 TRBJ2-1 TRBV9
CSVAQGANLRSYEQYF TGCAGCGTTGCCCAGGGGGCGAATCTACGATCCTACGAGCAGTACTTC once TRBD1 TRBJ2-7 TRBV29-1
CASSQGYNQPQHF TGCGCCAGCAGCCAGGGGTACAATCAGCCCCAGCATTTT - - TRBJ1-5 TRBV10-1
CASSAGGGTLNYGYTF TGTGCCAGCAGCGCCGGTGGGGGGACCCTTAACTATGGCTACACCTTC - - TRBJ1-2 TRBV7-9
CSSVQAAQSNYGYTF TGCAGCTCCGTACAGGCCGCGCAGTCTAACTATGGCTACACCTTC - - TRBJ1-2 TRBV29-1
CASSSDSSNQPQHF TGTGCCAGTAGTTCCGACAGTAGCAATCAGCCCCAGCATTTT once - TRBJ1-5 TRBV19
CASSLGLAVEQYF TGTGCCAGCAGCTTGGGACTAGCGGTCGAGCAGTACTTC - TRBD2 TRBJ2-7 TRBV7-2
CASSWSVQTSYGYTF TGTGCCAGCAGCTGGTCCGTTCAAACTTCCTATGGCTACACCTTC - - TRBJ1-2 TRBV28
CASSEVGPYGYTF TGTGCCAGCAGTGAAGTAGGGCCCTATGGCTACACCTTC - - TRBJ1-2 TRBV6-1
CASIVQAGGHNEQFF TGTGCCAGCATCGTTCAAGCGGGGGGACACAATGAGCAGTTCTTC - TRBD2 TRBJ2-1 TRBV2
CASSPSTGYEQYF TGTGCCAGCTCACCATCGACAGGGTACGAGCAGTACTTC few TRBD1 TRBJ2-7 TRBV18
CATSRAGGVYGYTF TGTGCCACCAGCAGAGCAGGGGGCGTCTATGGCTACACCTTC - TRBD1 TRBJ1-2 TRBV15
CASSLGAYEQYF TGTGCCAGCAGCTTAGGCGCGTACGAGCAGTACTTC - - TRBJ2-7 TRBV11-2
CASSLTGQKQYF TGTGCCAGCAGTTTGACAGGGCAGAAGCAGTACTTC - TRBD1 TRBJ2-7 TRBV27
CAISDRGYQETQYF TGTGCCATCAGTGACAGAGGGTACCAAGAGACCCAGTACTTC - - TRBJ2-5 TRBV10-3
CASRQVGRAYGYTF TGTGCCAGCAGACAAGTAGGCAGGGCCTATGGCTACACCTTC - - TRBJ1-2 TRBV2
CASSPSIMAGGTDTQYF TGTGCCAGCAGCCCCTCAATAATGGCGGGCGGCACAGATACGCAGTATTTT - - TRBJ2-3 TRBV7-2
CASSQPHSGEGSPLHF TGCGCCAGCAGCCAACCTCATTCGGGGGAGGGTTCACCCCTCCACTTT - - TRBJ1-6 TRBV4-1
CASSPGVFPGTDTQYF TGTGCCAGCTCACCGGGGGTATTCCCAGGCACAGATACGCAGTATTTT - - TRBJ2-3 TRBV18
CASSSNAGGYEQYF TGTGCCAGCAGCTCAAACGCGGGAGGGTACGAGCAGTACTTC - TRBD2 TRBJ2-7 TRBV7-6
CAWSLQTGYTF TGTGCCTGGAGTTTACAGACTGGCTACACCTTC - - TRBJ1-2 TRBV30
CASRAGGPNQPQHF TGTGCCAGCAGAGCAGGGGGCCCCAATCAGCCCCAGCATTTT few TRBD1 TRBJ1-5 TRBV11-2
CASSPWGSYEQYF TGTGCCAGCAGCCCATGGGGGTCCTACGAGCAGTACTTC few - TRBJ2-7 TRBV5-5
CASSKLAGEETQYF TGTGCCAGCAGCAAACTAGCGGGGGAAGAGACCCAGTACTTC - TRBD2 TRBJ2-5 TRBV13
CASSSLDRGGYTF TGCGCCAGCAGCTCACTAGACAGGGGTGGCTACACCTTC many TRBD1 TRBJ1-2 TRBV5-1
CASSLGQARAFF TGTGCCAGCAGCCTGGGACAAGCGAGAGCTTTCTTT - - TRBJ1-1 TRBV28
CASSLRDARGAGYTF TGTGCCAGCAGTTTAAGGGACGCCCGAGGAGCGGGCTACACCTTC - - TRBJ1-2 TRBV27
CASSLGLLAEETQYF TGTGCCAGCAGTTTGGGGTTGTTAGCGGAAGAGACCCAGTACTTC - - TRBJ2-5 TRBV7-9
CASRPSDRDPEAFF TGTGCCAGCAGACCCTCGGACAGGGACCCTGAAGCTTTCTTT - TRBD1 TRBJ1-1 TRBV11-2
CASLQDNTGELFF TGCGCCAGCCTGCAGGATAACACCGGGGAGCTGTTTTTT - - TRBJ2-2 TRBV5-1
CASRPVWDEQFF TGTGCCAGCAGGCCTGTATGGGATGAGCAGTTCTTC - - TRBJ2-1 TRBV2
CASRGQGAAGEKLFF TGCGCCAGCAGAGGGCAGGGAGCGGCTGGTGAAAAACTGTTTTTT - - TRBJ1-4 TRBV5-1
CASSLRADLETQYF TGCGCCAGCAGCTTGAGGGCAGACCTAGAGACCCAGTACTTC - - TRBJ2-5 TRBV5-1
CAWSGDSNNQPQHF TGTGCCTGGAGTGGGGACAGCAACAATCAGCCCCAGCATTTT - TRBD1 TRBJ1-5 TRBV30
CASSPDRGRWQGANEKLFF TGTGCCAGCAGCCCTGACAGGGGGCGGTGGCAAGGGGCTAATGAAAAACTGTTTTTT - TRBD1 TRBJ1-4 TRBV2
CASSDVRGGYTDTEAFF TGTGCCAGCAGTGACGTCAGGGGAGGCTATACGGACACTGAAGCTTTCTTT - - TRBJ1-1 TRBV6-4